This passage covers 6 T cell receptor beta chains from one sample sequenced in a study of long-term antiretroviral therapy in people with HIV. The assay, immunoSEQ v3.0, was run at survey level. Assay: immunoSEQ multiplex PCR; the TCRdb copy retains only in-frame clones and omits some. The table has approximately 19,000 clones, roughly three quarters seen once. Material: unsorted PBMCs, obtained 2.3 years after starting antiretroviral therapy. All receptors derive from a woman in her thirties or forties with HIV.

The genes are TRBV29-1 and TRBJ1-2; 9 positions match TRBD1. Germline V gene lookup returns CDR1 SQVTM and CDR2 ANQGSEA. The CDR3 runs to 13 residues. The J segment lost 3 bases and the V segment lost 4 bases, leaving 3 bases of the junction unmatched. Here the CDR3 DNA reads TGCAGCGTTGGTGACAGGGGGGACTATGGCTACACCTTC. As protein: CSVGDRGDYGYTF.

V is TRBV5-6 and J is TRBJ2-7; no reliable D call. V was clipped by 0 bases and J by 2 bases, with 9 bases between them. Germline CDR1 reads SGHDT; CDR2 reads YYEEEE. The CDR3 loop spans 14 amino acids. The CDR3 loop is CASSLATAAYEQYF. The CDR3 DNA reads TGTGCCAGCAGCTTGGCCACAGCAGCCTACGAGCAGTACTTC.

V usage is TRBV7-2 and J usage is TRBJ1-6; weak D call: TRBD1 (5 bases). Trimming took 5 bases from V and 5 from J, leaving 19 bases between them. Germline CDR1 SGHTA, CDR2 FQGNSA. This CDR3 contains 17 residues. CDR3 bases: TGTGCCAGCAGCCCTATCAGCAGAGGACATGATAATTCACCCCTCCACTTT. Protein sequence: CASSPISRGHDNSPLHF.

The chain links TRBV11-2 to TRBJ2-5; TRBD1 matches at 9 bases. Germline CDR1 and CDR2: SGHAT and FQNNGV. The CDR3 is 15 residues long. Unmatched junction bases numbered 6, after V lost 2 bases and J lost 5 bases. CDR3 nucleotides: TGTGCCAGCAGCTTATGGACAGGGGCTTTGGAGACCCAGTACTTC. Its translation is CASSLWTGALETQYF.

The V gene is TRBV7-6, the J gene TRBJ1-5, with 7 bases matching TRBD1. V lost 4 bases, J lost 0 bases, and 6 bases stayed unmatched. Germline V gives CDR1 SGHVS, CDR2 FNYEAQ. The CDR3 contains 16 residues. The CDR3 nucleotides are TGTGCCAGCAGCTCTCACTCAGGGGGTAGCAATCAGCCCCAGCATTTT. This codes for CASSSHSGGSNQPQHF. Filled out from reference TRBV7-6 and TRBJ1-5, the complete variable domain reads GAGVSQSPRYKVTKRGQDVALRCDPISGHVSLYWYRQALGQGPEFLTYFNYEAQQDKSGLPNDRFSAERPEGSISTLTIQRTEQRDSAMYRCASSSHSGGSNQPQHFGDGTRLSIL.

This clone came up a few times. J is TRBJ2-1 and V is TRBV19; 10 bases align to TRBD1. CDR1 and CDR2 from the germline V gene are LNHDA and SQIVND (reference sequence). The CDR3 totals 17 residues. V lost 5 bases, J lost 4 bases, and 11 bases stayed unmatched. The CDR3 is CASSLYTGTGVYNEQFF. As DNA, the CDR3 is TGTGCCAGTAGTCTCTACACCGGGACAGGGGTGTACAATGAGCAGTTCTTC.